This T cell receptor (beta chain) comes out of a study of T cell responses to AZD1222 COVID-19 vaccine. Broader study findings: A reported finding is that nearly half of spike-specific TCRs target unmutated variant regions. Donors skewed white British and female; clonal diversity was possibly underestimated. Spike-specific TCR repertoires showed rising breadth and depth after two AZD1222 doses.

The V gene's germline CDR1 is SGDLS and CDR2 YYNGEE. The CDR3 consists of 14 residues. The ends were cut back, 4 bases at V and 9 bases at J, with 17 bases in the middle. About this clone: Its antigen is not known.

Clones were sequenced by immunoSEQ multiplex PCR, and TCRdb holds only the in-frame ones, with some missing. The table lists about 81,000 clones, 75% to 95% of them singletons. Sequenced material: peripheral blood, taken 28 days after the second AZD1222 dose. The gene calls are TRBV9 and TRBJ2-1; the D is unclear. The receptor's source is an adult who received the AZD1222 COVID-19 vaccine. CDR3 protein: CASSPASSMGEQFF. The CDR3 DNA reads TGTGCCAGCAGCCCGGCCTCATCTATGGGTGAGCAGTTCTTC.